This T cell receptor (beta chain) was documented in a study of tumor-infiltrating lymphocytes in primary liver carcinoma. The authors made TCR beta cDNA from 500 to 600 ng total RNA with a constant-region primer. Researchers made the TCR beta libraries by running three nested multiplex PCR rounds with slightly modified ARM-PCR. The opening two PCR rounds, around 9 cycles each, paired TRBV1-TRBV30 forward primers with a C-beta reverse primer. Using its own MiXCR run on the multiplex PCR reads, TCRdb lists one record per CDR3 protein. The sample records 90,000 to 150,000 distinct CDR3 sequences, about 68% being singletons. The CDR3 totals 14 residues. Germline V lookup: CDR1 SQVTM, CDR2 ANQGSEA. V lost 6 bases to trimming and J lost 2 bases; unmatched junction nucleotides: 10. Scientists recovered RNA and DNA together from about 21-30 mg of unsorted bulk tissue.

The sequenced sample consisted of liver tumor tissue from sampling region 1. The subset: tumor region T1, superior pole. This receptor was obtained from a woman aged 55-70 years with primary liver carcinoma and hepatitis B virus infection. The gene calls are TRBV29-1 and TRBJ2-7; 7 positions match TRBD2. The CDR3 DNA sequence: TGCAGCGTCGGCACCGGGACTATCCCCTACGAGCAGTACTTC. It specifies CSVGTGTIPYEQYF.